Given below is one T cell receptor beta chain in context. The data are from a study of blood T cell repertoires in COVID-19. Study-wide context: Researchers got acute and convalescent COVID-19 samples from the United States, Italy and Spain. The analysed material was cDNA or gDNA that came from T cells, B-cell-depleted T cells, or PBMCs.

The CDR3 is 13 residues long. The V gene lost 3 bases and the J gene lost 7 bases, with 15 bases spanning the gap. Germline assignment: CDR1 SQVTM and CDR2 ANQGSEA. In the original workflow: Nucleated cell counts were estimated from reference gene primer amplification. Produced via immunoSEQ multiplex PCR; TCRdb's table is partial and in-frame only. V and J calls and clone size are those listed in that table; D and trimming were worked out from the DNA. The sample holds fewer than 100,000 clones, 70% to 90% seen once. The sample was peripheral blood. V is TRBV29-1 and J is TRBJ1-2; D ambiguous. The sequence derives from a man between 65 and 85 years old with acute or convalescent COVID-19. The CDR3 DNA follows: TGCAGCGTTGACGCCGGAGGATTTGGTGGCTACACCTTC. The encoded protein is CSVDAGGFGGYTF.